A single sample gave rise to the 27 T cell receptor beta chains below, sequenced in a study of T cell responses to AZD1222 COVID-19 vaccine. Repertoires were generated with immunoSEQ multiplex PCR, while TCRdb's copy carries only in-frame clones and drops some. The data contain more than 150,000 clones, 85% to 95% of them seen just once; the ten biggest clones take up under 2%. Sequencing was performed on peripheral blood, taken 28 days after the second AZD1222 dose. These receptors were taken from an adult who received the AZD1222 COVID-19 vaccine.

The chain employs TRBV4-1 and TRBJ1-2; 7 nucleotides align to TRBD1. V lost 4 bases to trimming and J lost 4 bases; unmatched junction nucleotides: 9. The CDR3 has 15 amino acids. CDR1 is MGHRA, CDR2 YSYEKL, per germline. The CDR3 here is CASSPSGDRGYGYTF. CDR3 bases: TGCGCCAGCAGCCCAAGCGGGGACAGAGGCTATGGCTACACCTTC.

The CDR3 DNA follows: TGTGCCAGCAGCCCCCGGACAGGGGGTCCTGGAAACACCATATATTTT. It yields the protein CASSPRTGGPGNTIYF. V usage is TRBV5-6 and J usage is TRBJ1-3; 10 bases agree with TRBD1. CDR1 and CDR2 (germline): SGHDT, YYEEEE. The trim removed 4 bases at V and 2 bases at J, leaving 6 bases unmatched. This CDR3 has 16 amino acids.

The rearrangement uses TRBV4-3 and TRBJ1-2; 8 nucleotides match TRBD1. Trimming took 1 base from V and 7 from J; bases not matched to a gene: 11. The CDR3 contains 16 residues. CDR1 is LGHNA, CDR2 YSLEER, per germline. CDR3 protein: CASSQVVNRGTSGYTF. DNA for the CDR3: TGCGCCAGCAGCCAAGTTGTAAACAGGGGGACATCTGGCTACACCTTC.

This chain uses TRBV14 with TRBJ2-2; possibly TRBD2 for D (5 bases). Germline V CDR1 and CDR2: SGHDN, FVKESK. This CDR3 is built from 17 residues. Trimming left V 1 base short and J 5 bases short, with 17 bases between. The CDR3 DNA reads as TGTGCCAGCAGCCAAGCTGTATCGGGATTAGGGACCGGGGAGCTGTTTTTT. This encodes CASSQAVSGLGTGELFF. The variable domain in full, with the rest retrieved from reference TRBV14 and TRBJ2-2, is EAGVTQFPSHSVIEKGQTVTLRCDPISGHDNLYWYRRVMGKEIKFLLHFVKESKQDESGMPNNRFLAERTGGTYSTLKVQPAELEDSGVYFCASSQAVSGLGTGELFFGEGSRLTVL.

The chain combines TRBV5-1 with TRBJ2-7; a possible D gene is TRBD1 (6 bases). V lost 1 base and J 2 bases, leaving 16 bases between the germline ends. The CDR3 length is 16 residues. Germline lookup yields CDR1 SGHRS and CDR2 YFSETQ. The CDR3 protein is CASSLSLMTGPYEQYF. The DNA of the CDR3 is TGCGCCAGCAGCTTGAGTCTTATGACAGGACCCTACGAGCAGTACTTC. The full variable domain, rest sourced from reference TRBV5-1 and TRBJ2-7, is KAGVTQTPRYLIKTRGQQVTLSCSPISGHRSVSWYQQTPGQGLQFLFEYFSETQRNKGNFPGRFSGRQFSNSRSEMNVSTLELGDSALYLCASSLSLMTGPYEQYFGPGTRLTVT.

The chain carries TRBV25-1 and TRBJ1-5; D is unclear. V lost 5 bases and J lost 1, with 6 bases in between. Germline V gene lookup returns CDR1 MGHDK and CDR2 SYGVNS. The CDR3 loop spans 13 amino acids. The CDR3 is CASSTGSNQPQHF. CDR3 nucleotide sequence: TGTGCCAGCAGTACTGGGAGCAATCAGCCCCAGCATTTT.

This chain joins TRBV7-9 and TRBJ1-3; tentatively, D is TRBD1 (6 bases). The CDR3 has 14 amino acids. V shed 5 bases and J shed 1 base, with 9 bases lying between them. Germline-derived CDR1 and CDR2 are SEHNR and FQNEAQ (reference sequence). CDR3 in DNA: TGTGCCAGCAGCACCGACAGGTCTGGAAACACCATATATTTT. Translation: CASSTDRSGNTIYF.

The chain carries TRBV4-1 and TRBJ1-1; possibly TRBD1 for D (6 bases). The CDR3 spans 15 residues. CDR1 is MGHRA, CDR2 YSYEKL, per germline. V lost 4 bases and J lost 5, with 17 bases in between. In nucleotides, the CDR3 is TGCGCCAGCAGCCTGCATTCGGAGGGGGGGACTGAAGCTTTCTTT. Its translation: CASSLHSEGGTEAFF.

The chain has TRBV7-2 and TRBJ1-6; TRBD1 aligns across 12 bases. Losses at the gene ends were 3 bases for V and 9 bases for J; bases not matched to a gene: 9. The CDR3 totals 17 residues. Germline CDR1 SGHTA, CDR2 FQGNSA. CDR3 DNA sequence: TGTGCCAGCAGCTTGCTCGGGACAGGGGGCTCTGGTTCACCCCTCCACTTT. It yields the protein CASSLLGTGGSGSPLHF.

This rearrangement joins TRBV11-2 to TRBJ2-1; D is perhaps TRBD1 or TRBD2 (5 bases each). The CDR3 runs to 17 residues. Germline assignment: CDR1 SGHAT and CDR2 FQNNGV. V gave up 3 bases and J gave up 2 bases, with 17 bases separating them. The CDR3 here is CASSLEAGQLPYNEQFF. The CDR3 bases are TGTGCCAGCAGCTTGGAGGCCGGACAACTACCCTACAATGAGCAGTTCTTC.

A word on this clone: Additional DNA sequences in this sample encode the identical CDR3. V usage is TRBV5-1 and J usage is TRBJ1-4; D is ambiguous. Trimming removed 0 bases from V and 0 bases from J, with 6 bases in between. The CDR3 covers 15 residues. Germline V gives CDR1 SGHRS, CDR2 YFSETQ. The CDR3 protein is CASSLDRATNEKLFF. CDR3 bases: TGCGCCAGCAGCTTGGACCGCGCAACTAATGAAAAACTGTTTTTT.

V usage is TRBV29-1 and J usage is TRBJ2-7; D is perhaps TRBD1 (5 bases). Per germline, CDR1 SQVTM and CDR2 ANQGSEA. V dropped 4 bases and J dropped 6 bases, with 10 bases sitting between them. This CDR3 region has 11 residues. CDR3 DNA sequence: TGCAGCGTTGTGCAGGGAAGCGAGCAGTACTTC. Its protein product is CSVVQGSEQYF.

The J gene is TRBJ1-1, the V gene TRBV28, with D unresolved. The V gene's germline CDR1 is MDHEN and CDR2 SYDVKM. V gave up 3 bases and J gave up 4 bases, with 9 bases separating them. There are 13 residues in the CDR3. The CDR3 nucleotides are TGTGCCAGCAGTTTCAGAAGGAGCACTGAAGCTTTCTTT. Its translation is CASSFRRSTEAFF.

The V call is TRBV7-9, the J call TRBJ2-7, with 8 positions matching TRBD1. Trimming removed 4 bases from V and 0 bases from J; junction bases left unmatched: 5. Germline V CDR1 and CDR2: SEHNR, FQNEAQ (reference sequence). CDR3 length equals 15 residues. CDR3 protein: CASSSGQGGSYEQYF. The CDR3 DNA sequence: TGTGCCAGCAGCTCCGGACAGGGTGGCTCCTACGAGCAGTACTTC.

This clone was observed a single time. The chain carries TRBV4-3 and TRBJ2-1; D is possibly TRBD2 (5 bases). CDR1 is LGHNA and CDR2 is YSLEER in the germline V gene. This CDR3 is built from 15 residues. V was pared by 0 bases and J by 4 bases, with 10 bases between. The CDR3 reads CASSQELERYNEQFF. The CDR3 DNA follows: TGCGCCAGCAGCCAAGAATTGGAGCGGTACAATGAGCAGTTCTTC.

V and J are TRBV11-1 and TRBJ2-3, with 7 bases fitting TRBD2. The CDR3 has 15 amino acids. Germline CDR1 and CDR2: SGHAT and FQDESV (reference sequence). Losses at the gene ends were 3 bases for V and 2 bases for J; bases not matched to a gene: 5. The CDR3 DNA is TGTGCCAGCAGCTTTTGGGGGGGGTACACAGATACGCAGTATTTT. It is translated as CASSFWGGYTDTQYF.

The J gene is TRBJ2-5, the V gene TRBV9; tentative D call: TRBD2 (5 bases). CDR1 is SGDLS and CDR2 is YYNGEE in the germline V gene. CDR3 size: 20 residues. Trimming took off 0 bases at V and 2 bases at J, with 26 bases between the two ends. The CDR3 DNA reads TGTGCCAGCAGCGTAGGTTTATCGGGATCGGGCTTGACTTCTCAAGAGACCCAGTACTTC. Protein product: CASSVGLSGSGLTSQETQYF.

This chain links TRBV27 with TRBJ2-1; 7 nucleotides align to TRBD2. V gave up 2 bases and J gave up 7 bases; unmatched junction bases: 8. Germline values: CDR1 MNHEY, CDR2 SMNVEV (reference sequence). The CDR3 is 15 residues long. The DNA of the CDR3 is TGTGCCAGCAGTTTAGCCCGGGACTACCGAAATGAGCAGTTCTTC. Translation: CASSLARDYRNEQFF.

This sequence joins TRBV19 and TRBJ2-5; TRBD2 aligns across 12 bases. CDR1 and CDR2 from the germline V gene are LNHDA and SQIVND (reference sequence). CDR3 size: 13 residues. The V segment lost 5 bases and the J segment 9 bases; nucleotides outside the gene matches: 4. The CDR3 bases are TGTGCCAGTAGTCCGACTAGCGGGGGTTCCCAGTACTTC. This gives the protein CASSPTSGGSQYF.

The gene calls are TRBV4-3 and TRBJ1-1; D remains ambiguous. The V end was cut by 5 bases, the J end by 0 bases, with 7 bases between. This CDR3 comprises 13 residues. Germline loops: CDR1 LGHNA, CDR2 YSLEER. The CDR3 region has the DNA TGCGCCAGCAGCTCGACCGTGAACACTGAAGCTTTCTTT. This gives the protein CASSSTVNTEAFF.

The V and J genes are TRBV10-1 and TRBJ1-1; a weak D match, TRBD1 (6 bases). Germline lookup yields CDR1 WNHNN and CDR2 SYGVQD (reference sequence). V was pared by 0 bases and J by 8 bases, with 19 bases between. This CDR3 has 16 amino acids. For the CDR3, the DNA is TGCGCCAGCAGTGAGTCTTCGGGGGGACACGCGCTCGAAGCTTTCTTT. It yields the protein CASSESSGGHALEAFF.

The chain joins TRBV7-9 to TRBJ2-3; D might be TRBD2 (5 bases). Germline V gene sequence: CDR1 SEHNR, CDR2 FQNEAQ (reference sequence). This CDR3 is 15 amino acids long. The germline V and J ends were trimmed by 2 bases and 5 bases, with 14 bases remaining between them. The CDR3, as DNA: TGTGCCAGCAGCTTATTGGTGGAACGGGGAGATACGCAGTATTTT. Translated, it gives CASSLLVERGDTQYF.

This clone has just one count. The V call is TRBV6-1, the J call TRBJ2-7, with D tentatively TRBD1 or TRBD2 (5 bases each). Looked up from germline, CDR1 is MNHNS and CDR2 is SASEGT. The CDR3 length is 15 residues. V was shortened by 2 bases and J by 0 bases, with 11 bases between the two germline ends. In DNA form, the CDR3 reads TGTGCCAGCAGTGAAACCGGGGCCAACTCCTACGAGCAGTACTTC. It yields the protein CASSETGANSYEQYF.

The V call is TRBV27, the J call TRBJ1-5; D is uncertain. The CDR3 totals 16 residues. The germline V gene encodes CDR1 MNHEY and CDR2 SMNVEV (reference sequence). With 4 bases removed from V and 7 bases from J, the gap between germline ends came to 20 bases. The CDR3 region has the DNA TGTGCCAGCAGTTCCCCGGGCCGCTTAAGTAGGCAGCCCCAGCATTTT. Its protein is CASSSPGRLSRQPQHF.

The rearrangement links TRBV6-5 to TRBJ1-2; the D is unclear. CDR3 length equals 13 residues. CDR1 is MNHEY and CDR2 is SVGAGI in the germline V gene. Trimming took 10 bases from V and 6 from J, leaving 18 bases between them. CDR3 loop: CATLPRDEHGYTF. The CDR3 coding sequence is TGTGCCACCCTTCCTCGAGACGAGCATGGCTACACCTTC.

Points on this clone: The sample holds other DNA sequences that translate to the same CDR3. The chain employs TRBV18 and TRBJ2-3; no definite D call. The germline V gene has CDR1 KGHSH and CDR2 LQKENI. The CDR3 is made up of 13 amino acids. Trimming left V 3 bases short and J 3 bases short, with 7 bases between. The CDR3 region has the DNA TGTGCCAGCTCACCTTCAGGTACAGATACGCAGTATTTT. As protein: CASSPSGTDTQYF.

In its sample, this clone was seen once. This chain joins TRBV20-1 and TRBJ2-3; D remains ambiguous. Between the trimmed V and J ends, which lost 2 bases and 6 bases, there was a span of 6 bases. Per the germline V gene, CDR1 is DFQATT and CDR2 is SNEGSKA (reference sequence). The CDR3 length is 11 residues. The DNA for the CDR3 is TGCAGTGCTAGATTAGGGGATACGCAGTATTTT. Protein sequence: CSARLGDTQYF.